This T cell receptor (beta chain) emerged from a study of cytomegalovirus exposure and HLA in healthy donors. This clone has only a few counts. Primers for the PCR totalled 60 Vbeta and 13 Jbeta. Assay: immunoSEQ multiplex PCR; the TCRdb copy retains only in-frame clones and omits some. The sample lists 200,000 to 250,000 clones; approximately 70% were seen once. The CDR3 extends over 13 amino acids. Germline V gene sequence: CDR1 LNHNV, CDR2 YYDKDF (reference sequence). Trimming cost V 3 bases and J 1 base, with 6 bases left between them. The receptor comes from a woman between 25 and 40 years old in good health and CMV-seronegative. The genes are TRBV15 and TRBJ1-1; D is unresolved. The sequencing sample was made of PBMCs. The CDR3 protein is CATSSPGNTEAFF. The CDR3, as DNA: TGTGCCACCAGCAGCCCCGGGAACACTGAAGCTTTCTTT.